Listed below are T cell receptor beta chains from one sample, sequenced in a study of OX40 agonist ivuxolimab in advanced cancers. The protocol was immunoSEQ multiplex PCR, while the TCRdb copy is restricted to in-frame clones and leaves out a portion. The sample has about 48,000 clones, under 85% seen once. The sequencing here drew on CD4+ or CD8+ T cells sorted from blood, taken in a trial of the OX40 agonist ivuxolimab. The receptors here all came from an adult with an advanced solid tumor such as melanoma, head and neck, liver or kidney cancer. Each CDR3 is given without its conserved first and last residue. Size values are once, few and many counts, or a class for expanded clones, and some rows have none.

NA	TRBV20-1	SASRDTQY
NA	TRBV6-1	ASYIGSTTEKLF
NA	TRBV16	ASSQSDNPKAKNIQY
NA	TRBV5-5	ASGGQTSANEKLF
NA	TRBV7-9	AGSTSGTSYTEAF
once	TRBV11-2	ASSNQDRGLYEQY
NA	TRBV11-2	ASSLGRDANTEAF
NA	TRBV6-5	ASRPPGQGHGYT
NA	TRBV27	ASGPDRTYEQY
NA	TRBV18	ASSPARAGLNTEAF
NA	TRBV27	ASSLSIWTYGYT
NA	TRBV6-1	ASSERGPADTQY
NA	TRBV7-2	ASSTGGYYGYT
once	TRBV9	ASSGTSGGTYEQY
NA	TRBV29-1	SVEGQATYTQY
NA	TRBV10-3	AIKQPNTEAF
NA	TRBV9	ASSPRYNEQF
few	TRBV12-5	ASGLGEDNEQF
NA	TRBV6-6	ASSSSSRTHNYGYT
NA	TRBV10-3	AISESLAAVVDTQY
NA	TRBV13	ASNEGGVSGTQY
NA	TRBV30	AWTGGGYGYT
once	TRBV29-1	SGSQGANTEAF
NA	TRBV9	ASSVVGGGTDTQY
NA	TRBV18	ASSPPTPGQGRYNEQF
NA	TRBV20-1	SAPGGGLYY
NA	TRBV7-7	ASSRTGLELF
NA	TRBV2	ASNRFNSPLH
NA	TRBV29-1	SVAENRGTDTQY
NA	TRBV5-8	ASSYSGLAGPSTDTQY
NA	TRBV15	ATSRNGLQETQY
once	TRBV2	ASSGRQGAYNEQF
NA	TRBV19	ASTPGQTKYQETQY
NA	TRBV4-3	ASSPRTSGGSYNEQF
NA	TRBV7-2	ASSPTGTVIEKLF
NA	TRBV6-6	ASSYSGQDGTQY
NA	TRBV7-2	ASTLDRRKNIQY
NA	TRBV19	ASSSFSRAPYGYT
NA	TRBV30	AWRARGGLRTEAF
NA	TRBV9	ASSVQQDTGLQY
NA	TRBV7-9	ASSPGMGQNQRTGGYT
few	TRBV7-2	ASSPRGSWAPLH
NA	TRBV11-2	ASSLGAAGRTDTQY
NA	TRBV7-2	ASSLAGGNEKLF
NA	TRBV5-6	ASDQGLGDTEAF
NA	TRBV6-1	ASTTSGPYEQY
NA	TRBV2	ASSVGALGQPQH
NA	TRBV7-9	ASSLRYGSTNEKLF
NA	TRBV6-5	ASSPTYSGNTIY
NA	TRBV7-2	ASSSPGQGLREQY
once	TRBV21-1	ASSKARRVNNQPQH
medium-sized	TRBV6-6	ASSYSSRLNEKLF
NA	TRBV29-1	SVEFRRKLF
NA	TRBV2	ARSGQLNTEAF
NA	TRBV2	ASLDRGVVNEQF